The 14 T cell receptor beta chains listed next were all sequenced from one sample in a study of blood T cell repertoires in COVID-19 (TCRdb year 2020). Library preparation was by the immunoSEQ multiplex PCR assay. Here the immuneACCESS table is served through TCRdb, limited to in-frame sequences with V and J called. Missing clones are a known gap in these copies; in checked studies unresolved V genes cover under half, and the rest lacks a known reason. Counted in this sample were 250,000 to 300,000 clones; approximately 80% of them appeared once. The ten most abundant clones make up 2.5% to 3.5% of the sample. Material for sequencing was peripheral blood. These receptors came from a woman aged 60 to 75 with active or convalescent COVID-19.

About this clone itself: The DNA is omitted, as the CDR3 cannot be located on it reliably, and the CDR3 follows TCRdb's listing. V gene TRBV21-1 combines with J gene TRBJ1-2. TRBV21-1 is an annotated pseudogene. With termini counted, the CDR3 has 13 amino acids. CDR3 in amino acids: CAIMWGEGNGYTF.

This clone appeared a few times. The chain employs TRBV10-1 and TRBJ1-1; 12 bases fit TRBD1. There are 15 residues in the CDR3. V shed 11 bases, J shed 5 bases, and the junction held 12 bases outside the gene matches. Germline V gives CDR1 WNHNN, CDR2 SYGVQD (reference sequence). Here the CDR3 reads CACRDRGLRVTEAFF. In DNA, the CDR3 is TGCGCCTGTCGGGACAGGGGGCTTCGGGTGACTGAAGCTTTCTTT.

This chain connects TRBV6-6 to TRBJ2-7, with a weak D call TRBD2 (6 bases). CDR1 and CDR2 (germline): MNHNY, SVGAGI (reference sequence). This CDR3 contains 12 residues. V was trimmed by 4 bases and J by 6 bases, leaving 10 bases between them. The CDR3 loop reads CASSSGGSEQYF. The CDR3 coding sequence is TGTGCCAGCAGTTCCGGGGGTAGCGAGCAGTACTTC.

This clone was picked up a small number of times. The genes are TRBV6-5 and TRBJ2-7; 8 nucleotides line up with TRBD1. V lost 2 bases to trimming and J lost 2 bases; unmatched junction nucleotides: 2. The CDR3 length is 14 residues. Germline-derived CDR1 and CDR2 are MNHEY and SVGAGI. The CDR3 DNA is TGTGCCAGCAGTTACCAACAGGGGGCCTACGAGCAGTACTTC. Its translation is CASSYQQGAYEQYF.

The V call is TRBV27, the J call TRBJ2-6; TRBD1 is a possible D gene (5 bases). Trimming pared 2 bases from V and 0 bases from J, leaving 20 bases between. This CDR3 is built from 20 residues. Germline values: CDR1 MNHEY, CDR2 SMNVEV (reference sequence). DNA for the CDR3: TGTGCCAGCAGTTTAAGCGTGACAGCTTTTACCTTCTCTGGGGCCAACGTCCTGACTTTC. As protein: CASSLSVTAFTFSGANVLTF.

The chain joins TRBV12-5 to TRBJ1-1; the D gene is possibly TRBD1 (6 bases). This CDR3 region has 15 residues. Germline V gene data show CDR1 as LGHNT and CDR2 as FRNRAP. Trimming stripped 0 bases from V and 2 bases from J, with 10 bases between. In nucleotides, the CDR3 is TGTGCTAGTGGTTTGGTAAACAGGGTCAACACTGAAGCTTTCTTT. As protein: CASGLVNRVNTEAFF.

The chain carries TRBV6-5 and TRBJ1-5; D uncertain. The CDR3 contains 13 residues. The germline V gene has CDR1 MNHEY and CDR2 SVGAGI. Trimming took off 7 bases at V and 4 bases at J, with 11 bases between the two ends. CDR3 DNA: TGTGCCAGCACTAGGTCCCCAAATCAGCCCCAGCATTTT. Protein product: CASTRSPNQPQHF.

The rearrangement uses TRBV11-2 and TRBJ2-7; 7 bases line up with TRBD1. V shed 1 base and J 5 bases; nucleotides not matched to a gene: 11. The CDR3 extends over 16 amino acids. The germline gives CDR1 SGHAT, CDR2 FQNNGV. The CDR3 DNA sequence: TGTGCCAGCAGCTTAGTCCCCCCTGCAGGGGGTAACGAGCAGTACTTC. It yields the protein CASSLVPPAGGNEQYF.

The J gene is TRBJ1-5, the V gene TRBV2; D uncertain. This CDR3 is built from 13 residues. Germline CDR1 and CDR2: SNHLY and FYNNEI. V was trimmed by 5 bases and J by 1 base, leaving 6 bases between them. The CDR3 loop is CASSSRSNQPQHF. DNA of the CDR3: TGTGCCAGCAGTTCCAGGAGCAATCAGCCCCAGCATTTT.

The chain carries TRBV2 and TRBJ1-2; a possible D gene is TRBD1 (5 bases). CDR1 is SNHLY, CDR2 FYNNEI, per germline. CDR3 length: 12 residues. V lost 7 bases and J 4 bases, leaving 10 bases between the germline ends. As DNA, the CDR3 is TGTGCCAGCACCCGGGGGGGCTATGGCTACACCTTC. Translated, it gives CASTRGGYGYTF. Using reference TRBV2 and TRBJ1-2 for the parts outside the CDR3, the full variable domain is EPEVTQTPSHQVTQMGQEVILRCVPISNHLYFYWYRQILGQKVEFLVSFYNNEISEKSEIFDDQFSVERPDGSNFTLKIRSTKLEDSAMYFCASTRGGYGYTFGSGTRLTVV.

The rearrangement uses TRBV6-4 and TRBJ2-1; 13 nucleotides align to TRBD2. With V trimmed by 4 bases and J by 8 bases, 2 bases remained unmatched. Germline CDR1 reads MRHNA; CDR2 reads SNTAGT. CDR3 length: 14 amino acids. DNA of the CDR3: TGTGCCAGCAGTGTACTAGCGGGAGGGGATGAGCAGTTCTTC. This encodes CASSVLAGGDEQFF.

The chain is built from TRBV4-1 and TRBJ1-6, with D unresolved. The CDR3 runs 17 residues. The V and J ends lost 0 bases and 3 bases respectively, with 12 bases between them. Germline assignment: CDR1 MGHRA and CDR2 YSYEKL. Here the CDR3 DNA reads TGCGCCAGCAGCCAAGAGAGGTGGCCTAACTATAATTCACCCCTCCACTTT. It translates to CASSQERWPNYNSPLHF.

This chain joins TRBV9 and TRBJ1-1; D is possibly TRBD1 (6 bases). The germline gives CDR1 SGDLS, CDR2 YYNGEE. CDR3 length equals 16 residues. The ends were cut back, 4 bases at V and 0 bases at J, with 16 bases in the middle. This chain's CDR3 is CASSIDVGAVNTEAFF. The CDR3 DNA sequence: TGTGCCAGCAGCATCGATGTGGGGGCGGTGAACACTGAAGCTTTCTTT.

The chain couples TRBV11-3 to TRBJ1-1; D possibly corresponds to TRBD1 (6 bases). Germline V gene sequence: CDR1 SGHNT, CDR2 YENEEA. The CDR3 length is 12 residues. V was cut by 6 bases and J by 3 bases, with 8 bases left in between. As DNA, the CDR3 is TGTGCCAGCAGACAGGGTGACACTGAAGCTTTCTTT. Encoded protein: CASRQGDTEAFF.